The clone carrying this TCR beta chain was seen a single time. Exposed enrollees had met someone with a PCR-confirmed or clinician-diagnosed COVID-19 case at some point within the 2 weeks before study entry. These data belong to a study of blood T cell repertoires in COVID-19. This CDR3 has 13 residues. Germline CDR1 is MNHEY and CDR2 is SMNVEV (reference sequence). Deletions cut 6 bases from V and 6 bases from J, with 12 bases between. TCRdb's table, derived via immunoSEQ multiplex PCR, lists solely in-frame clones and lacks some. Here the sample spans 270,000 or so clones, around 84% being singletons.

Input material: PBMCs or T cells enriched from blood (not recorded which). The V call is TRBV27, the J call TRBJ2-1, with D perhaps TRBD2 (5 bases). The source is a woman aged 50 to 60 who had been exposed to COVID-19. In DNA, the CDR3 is TGTGCCAGCAGCTCGTCCGGGATCAATGAGCAGTTCTTC. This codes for CASSSSGINEQFF.